A selection of T cell receptor beta chains follows, all from one sample in a study of cytotoxic CD8 clonotypes in ibrutinib-treated CLL. Here immunoSEQ multiplex PCR was the method, and the copy in TCRdb shows in-frame clones only, minus some. This table holds approximately 160,000 clones, about 88% found once. The sequencing used PBMCs, collected at disease progression, from a patient treated with ibrutinib. These TCRs come from a human donor with chronic lymphocytic leukemia. Each CDR3 is given with its conserved first and last residue. A D gene is named only where the DNA matches it firmly. Not every row has a clone size; where given, it reads once, few, many or a size class.

abundance	d_gene	v_gene	j_gene	CDR3nt	CDR3aa
NA	TRBD1	TRBV11-2	TRBJ2-7	TGTGCCAGCAGCTTCGGACAGGGGTACGAGCAGTACTTC	CASSFGQGYEQYF
NA	TRBD2	TRBV5-1	TRBJ2-1	TGCGCCAGCAGTTGGACTAGCGGGAGCTCCTACAATGAGCAGTTCTTC	CASSWTSGSSYNEQFF
NA	NA	TRBV28	TRBJ1-5	TGTGCCAGCAGGGCTACCCTTAGCAATCAGCCCCAGCATTTT	CASRATLSNQPQHF
NA	TRBD2	TRBV6-6	TRBJ2-2	TGTGCCAGCAGTTGGAGCGGGAGTGGCACCGGGGAGCTGTTTTTT	CASSWSGSGTGELFF
NA	NA	TRBV10-3	TRBJ1-3	TGTGCCATCAGTGAGGGCAGATACTCCCTCTCTGGAAACACCATATATTTT	CAISEGRYSLSGNTIYF
NA	TRBD1	TRBV19	TRBJ2-6	TGTGCCAGTAGTATATCGGGACAGGGGTTCTCTGGGGCCAACGTCCTGACTTTC	CASSISGQGFSGANVLTF
NA	NA	TRBV28	TRBJ1-1	TGTGCCAGCAGTTTAGTCGGCACTGAAGCTTTCTTT	CASSLVGTEAFF
few	TRBD2	TRBV29-1	TRBJ2-4	TGCAGCGTTGCTCTGCTAGCGGACCTAGCCAAAAACATTCAGTACTTC	CSVALLADLAKNIQYF
NA	NA	TRBV7-8	TRBJ2-6	TGTGCCAGCAGCCTTCTCTGGGGGGCCAACGTCCTGACTTTC	CASSLLWGANVLTF
few	NA	TRBV5-5	TRBJ1-1	TGTGCCAGCAGCCGAGGACCCAAGAGAGCTTTCTTT	CASSRGPKRAFF
once	NA	TRBV10-3	TRBJ2-7	TGTGCCATCAGTGGACGAGGAGGGGACCTCGCGGGCGAGCAGTACTTC	CAISGRGGDLAGEQYF
once	TRBD1	TRBV28	TRBJ1-2	TGTGCCAGCAGTTTATACAGGGGTTTAGATGGCTACACCTTC	CASSLYRGLDGYTF
NA	NA	TRBV6-1	TRBJ1-2	TGTGCCAGCAGTGAAGCGCAAGGGTACGGCTATGGCTACACCTTC	CASSEAQGYGYGYTF
NA	NA	TRBV9	TRBJ1-5	TGTGCCAGCAGTGTAGGGAGCGACCCCCAACCATATAGCAATCAGCCCCAGCATTTT	CASSVGSDPQPYSNQPQHF
NA	TRBD1	TRBV5-1	TRBJ1-1	TGCGCCAGCAGCCAGGAGACAGGGTGGGATGAAGCTTTCTTT	CASSQETGWDEAFF
NA	NA	TRBV7-9	TRBJ2-7	TGTGCCAGCAGCTTAGCCCTGGCTTCTCAGTACTTC	CASSLALASQYF
NA	NA	TRBV5-5	TRBJ1-4	TGTGCCAGCAGCTCGACTCGGGAGTGGGAACTGTTTTTT	CASSSTREWELFF
NA	NA	TRBV6-5	TRBJ1-1	TGTGCCAGCAGTAGGAGTAAGGTGGCTGAAGCTTTCTTT	CASSRSKVAEAFF
NA	NA	TRBV28	TRBJ1-1	TGTGCCAGCAGTTTGCGCCCGGGGGGTGTAGCTTTCTTT	CASSLRPGGVAFF
NA	TRBD2	TRBV4-2	TRBJ2-1	TGTGCCAGCAGCCAAACGACGGGGGGGTACAATGAGCAGTTCTTC	CASSQTTGGYNEQFF
NA	NA	TRBV7-9	TRBJ2-7	TGTGCCAGCAGCTTAGAGGGGCAAATCTACGAGCAGTACTTC	CASSLEGQIYEQYF
NA	TRBD1	TRBV11-3	TRBJ2-7	TGTGCCAGCAGCCCGCCCCGGGACAGCTACGAGCAGTACTTC	CASSPPRDSYEQYF
NA	NA	TRBV7-3	TRBJ1-2	TGTGCCAGCAGCTTCGGCTTTAACTATGGCTACACCTTC	CASSFGFNYGYTF
NA	NA	TRBV5-1	TRBJ2-5	TGCGCCAGCAGCTTGGCCCGATCCCTGAAAGAGACCCAGTACTTC	CASSLARSLKETQYF
NA	TRBD1	TRBV29-1	TRBJ1-2	TGCAGCGTGGGACAGGGCCGCTATGGCTACACCTTC	CSVGQGRYGYTF
few	NA	TRBV9	TRBJ2-5	TGTGCCAGCAGCGTAGCCTTAGCAGGCGGTGAGACCCAGTACTTC	CASSVALAGGETQYF
NA	NA	TRBV28	TRBJ1-2	TGTGCCAGCAGTTTATGGGACAGAGACTATGGCTACACCTTC	CASSLWDRDYGYTF
NA	NA	TRBV27	TRBJ2-3	TGTGCCAGCAGTTGGCCCCTGGGTCGGCTCTCTGCAGATACGCAGTATTTT	CASSWPLGRLSADTQYF
few	NA	TRBV4-1	TRBJ1-1	TGCGCCAGCAGCCAAACAACAGTGAGAGGACCCTCCAAAGCTTTCTTT	CASSQTTVRGPSKAFF
few	TRBD2	TRBV29-1	TRBJ2-5	TGCAGCGTTGAAGATGAGGCTAGCGGACCAAGCCAAGAGACCCAGTACTTC	CSVEDEASGPSQETQYF
NA	TRBD1	TRBV5-3	TRBJ2-2	TGTGCCAGAAGCCCAGACAGGGGTCCGGACACCGGGGAGCTGTTTTTT	CARSPDRGPDTGELFF
NA	TRBD2	TRBV7-8	TRBJ2-5	TGTGCCAGCACCTTACGGACTAGCGGCCTGCGACTAGTAGGGGAGACCCAGTACTTC	CASTLRTSGLRLVGETQYF
NA	NA	TRBV28	TRBJ2-7	TGTGCCAGCGTCGGTAGATTTGGGAGTTCGTCCGAGCAGTACTTC	CASVGRFGSSSEQYF
NA	NA	TRBV27	TRBJ1-2	TGTGCCAGCAGTTTAGTGGCAGCCCCCTATGGCTACACCTTC	CASSLVAAPYGYTF
NA	TRBD2	TRBV2	TRBJ2-7	TGTGCCAGCAGTGAAAGCGGGAGAGCCTACGAGCAGTACTTC	CASSESGRAYEQYF
NA	NA	TRBV19	TRBJ2-7	TGTGCCAGTAGTCCCAGAGAGAGTCTATGGGCGTGGGAGCAGTACTTC	CASSPRESLWAWEQYF
NA	NA	TRBV7-9	TRBJ2-7	TGTGCCAGCAGCTTAGGGGACCGCGCGCAGTACTTC	CASSLGDRAQYF
NA	NA	TRBV9	TRBJ1-1	TGTGCCAGCAGCGTAGATCATCCTAACACTGAAGCTTTCTTT	CASSVDHPNTEAFF
NA	NA	TRBV28	TRBJ1-2	TGTGCCAGCAGTGAACCGGGACGGGAGAGGACTTATGGCTACACCTTC	CASSEPGRERTYGYTF
NA	NA	TRBV2	TRBJ2-7	TGTGCCAGCAGGGGTCTTGACAGAGGCTACGAGCAGTACTTC	CASRGLDRGYEQYF
NA	TRBD2	TRBV7-2	TRBJ2-7	TGTGCCAGCAGCTTTAGCGGGAGGGAGCCCTACGAGCAGTACTTC	CASSFSGREPYEQYF
NA	TRBD1	TRBV9	TRBJ2-7	TGTGCCAGCAGCGACACCGGGACAGGGAACGAGCAGTACTTC	CASSDTGTGNEQYF
NA	NA	TRBV9	TRBJ2-1	TGTGCCAGCAGCGTAGCAGGAGGGGGCGCCTACAATGAGCAGTTCTTC	CASSVAGGGAYNEQFF
NA	NA	TRBV2	TRBJ1-5	TGTGCCAGCAGTGTCGGCAGGGCGGGGGGTCAGCCCCAGCATTTT	CASSVGRAGGQPQHF
NA	NA	TRBV7-3	TRBJ1-1	TGTGCCAGCAGCCCCCGAGGACAGACTGAAGCTTTCTTT	CASSPRGQTEAFF
NA	TRBD1	TRBV2	TRBJ2-7	TGTGCCAGCAGCTGGGACAGGGGGATCGAGCAGTACTTC	CASSWDRGIEQYF
NA	NA	TRBV6-5	TRBJ1-4	TGTGCCAGCAGTTACAAAAGCGATGAAAAACTGTTTTTT	CASSYKSDEKLFF
NA	TRBD1	TRBV11-2	TRBJ2-5	TGTGCCAGCAGCCCACAGGGGGCGCAACGGGAGACCCAGTACTTC	CASSPQGAQRETQYF
NA	TRBD1	TRBV27	TRBJ2-7	TGTGCCAGCAGTTTAGACAGGGGGATCTACGAGCAGTACTTC	CASSLDRGIYEQYF
NA	TRBD2	TRBV30	TRBJ2-2	TGTGCCTGGGCTGCCGGGACTACGAACACCGGGGAGCTGTTTTTT	CAWAAGTTNTGELFF
once	NA	TRBV10-2	TRBJ2-7	TGCGCCAGCAGTTTAAGGGGAGCTTACGAGCAGTACTTC	CASSLRGAYEQYF
NA	NA	TRBV5-1	TRBJ1-5	TGCGCCAGCAGCCTAGTCCCTGGCAATCAGCCCCAGCATTTT	CASSLVPGNQPQHF
NA	NA	TRBV11-2	TRBJ1-3	TGTGCCAGCAGCTCGCGATCGGACCAATCTGGAAACACCATATATTTT	CASSSRSDQSGNTIYF
NA	TRBD2	TRBV7-3	TRBJ2-1	TGTGCCAGCAGCTTACTAGCGGCAGACTCCTACAATGAGCAGTTCTTC	CASSLLAADSYNEQFF
NA	NA	TRBV30	TRBJ2-7	TGTGCCTGGGCGGCAGGGGAACAGCTCTCCTACGAGCAGTACTTC	CAWAAGEQLSYEQYF
NA	TRBD1	TRBV10-3	TRBJ1-2	TGTGCCATCAACTCAGCCGGCCGGGACAGGGGGCGCGGGAATAACTATGGCTACACCTTC	CAINSAGRDRGRGNNYGYTF
NA	TRBD2	TRBV30	TRBJ2-1	TGTGCCTGGAGTGTAGGACTAGCGGAGAACAATGAGCAGTTCTTC	CAWSVGLAENNEQFF
NA	TRBD1	TRBV10-2	TRBJ1-1	TGCGCCAGCAGTGACGGGACAGGGGGAATTTCAGCTTTCTTT	CASSDGTGGISAFF
NA	TRBD2	TRBV6-5	TRBJ2-5	TGTGCCAGCAGGGCGGGAGGAGGAGAGACCCAGTACTTC	CASRAGGGETQYF
NA	NA	TRBV9	TRBJ2-5	TGTGCCAGCAGCGTAAACCCCGCGACTCGGAAAGAGACCCAGTACTTC	CASSVNPATRKETQYF